This T cell receptor beta chain was observed in a study of human T cells and chemical hapten exposure. Turning to the study itself: Throughout a study of approximately 25 weeks, patients underwent weekly scalp administration of diphenylcyclopropenone doses. A patient group, mainly female, showed alopecia areata, totalis or universalis. Broader study findings: There was alopecia in the donors, so their immune response may differ from that of healthy people. Against controls, expanded TCRs gave rise to significantly more large CDR3 similarity clusters.

Described time point: pre-sensitization, week 0. The sample's treatment: therapeutic diphenylcyclopropenone sensitization with weekly scalp DPC. Researchers extracted total RNA from unfractionated whole blood. This clonotype was counted only a few times. Antigen specificity is unknown. This CDR3 is built from 15 residues. Germline V lookup: CDR1 MGHRA, CDR2 YSYEKL. The V and J ends lost 4 bases and 8 bases, in that order; junction bases with no gene match: 11. TCRdb ran MiXCR on the RACE reads and lists one entry per CDR3 protein. The profile shows about 55,000 distinct CDR3 sequences, 9.5% to 10% of them singletons.

J is TRBJ2-3 and V is TRBV4-1, with 8 bases identical to TRBD1. The clonotype comes from a woman between 25 and 40 years old with alopecia areata. Some clones in this sample may be carry-over from other donors' samples. Sequenced here: whole blood, sampled in connection with sensitization to the hapten diphenylcyclopropenone (DPC). This CDR3 reads CASSRGQGEPITQYF. For the CDR3, the DNA is TGCGCCAGCAGCCGCGGACAGGGTGAGCCTATTACGCAGTATTTT.